The clone carrying this T cell receptor (beta chain) was counted once. The CDR3 contains 18 residues. Trimming took 2 bases from V and 3 from J, leaving 22 bases between them. Germline assignment: CDR1 MNHEY and CDR2 SVGEGT. As processed by the authors: Reference gene primers were amplified, and this amplification served to estimate nucleated cell counts. Here immunoSEQ multiplex PCR was the method, and the copy in TCRdb shows in-frame clones only, minus some. D and trimming were read from the DNA, whereas the V and J calls and clone size are those reported in that table. The sample has more than 200,000 clones; around 80% are singletons. The entry originates in a study of blood T cell repertoires in COVID-19. About the study: Spain, Italy and the United States supplied samples that represented acute and convalescent COVID-19. Sample material is recorded as cDNA or gDNA derived from T cells, B-cell-depleted T cells, or PBMCs.

This rearrangement joins TRBV6-2 or TRBV6-3 to TRBJ1-2; D is perhaps TRBD1 (5 bases). The TCR sequence derives from a woman aged 35 to 49 with active or convalescent COVID-19. The material sequenced was peripheral blood. CDR3 nucleotides: TGTGCCAGCAGTTACGCCGCGGGGGGTGAGGTCGCCTACTATGGCTACACCTTC. Amino acid sequence: CASSYAAGGEVAYYGYTF.